Following are 4 T cell receptor beta chains from one sample sequenced in a study of OX40 agonist ivuxolimab in advanced cancers. The table came from immunoSEQ multiplex PCR; TCRdb's copy has only in-frame clones and leaves some out. The data show under 70,000 clones, roughly 90% seen once. This specimen was CD4+ or CD8+ T cells sorted from blood, taken in a trial of the OX40 agonist ivuxolimab. Receptors were obtained from an adult with an advanced solid tumor such as melanoma, head and neck, liver or kidney cancer.

The V and J genes are TRBV2 and TRBJ2-1; TRBD2 matches 12 bases. There are 14 residues in the CDR3. With V trimmed by 4 bases and J by 9 bases, 4 bases remained unmatched. Germline CDR1 and CDR2: SNHLY and FYNNEI. The CDR3 here is CASSGLAGEGEQFF. Written as DNA, the CDR3 is TGTGCCAGCAGTGGACTAGCGGGAGAGGGTGAGCAGTTCTTC.

J is TRBJ1-4 and V is TRBV6-1; no reliable D call. The CDR3 totals 14 residues. V was cut by 3 bases and J by 8 bases, with 13 bases left in between. The germline V gene encodes CDR1 MNHNS and CDR2 SASEGT. CDR3 nucleotide sequence: TGTGCCAGCAGTGAGAACAGTTTATGGGAAAAACTGTTTTTT. Translation: CASSENSLWEKLFF.

This clone was counted a single time. DNA of the CDR3: TGTGCCTGGACGAGACTAGCGACAGATACGCAGTATTTT. Amino acid sequence: CAWTRLATDTQYF. V and J are TRBV30 and TRBJ2-3, with 8 positions matching TRBD2. Germline CDR1 and CDR2: GTSNPN and SVGIG (reference sequence). CDR3 length equals 13 residues. V lost 4 bases to trimming and J lost 3 bases; unmatched junction nucleotides: 3.

The V call is TRBV19, the J call TRBJ2-7; D uncertain. The CDR3 covers 14 residues. The ends were cut back, 6 bases at V and 0 bases at J, with 12 bases in the middle. Germline V CDR1 and CDR2: LNHDA, SQIVND (reference sequence). CDR3 loop: CASRTQHSSYEQYF. CDR3 nucleotide sequence: TGTGCCAGTAGAACGCAACATAGCTCCTACGAGCAGTACTTC.